This T cell receptor beta chain was profiled in a study of regulatory T cells in long-lasting Graves disease. Time point described: newly diagnosed GD, antithyroid drugs for less than 3 months. The TCR library was prepared using RNA isolated from PBMCs. Both iRepertoire HTBI primers and Arm-PCR of CDR3 regions were used to build the TCR beta libraries. TCRdb reanalysed the multiplex PCR reads using MiXCR and keeps one entry per CDR3 protein. Here the sample spans 400,000 to 500,000 distinct CDR3 sequences, 16% being singletons. This CDR3 has 14 amino acids. Germline V gene data show CDR1 as MNHEY and CDR2 as SMNVEV (reference sequence). Germline trimming cut 6 bases from V and 6 bases from J; bases unmatched to any gene: 8. This clonotype was observed many times. Antigen: not known. The study, taken as a whole, reports: A reduction in accuracy may have resulted from the small sample size.

The same data also contributed to another study, on T cells in Graves' hyperthyroidism and ophthalmopathy. That paper notes: Patients were aged 18 to 65, had disease duration under 2 months, and had newly diagnosed hyperthyroidism. A first-round RT-PCR of the TCR CDR3 used the HTBI primer set.

Specimen: peripheral blood mononuclear cells (PBMCs), collected at new diagnosis, from a patient treated with antithyroid drugs. This rearrangement joins TRBV27 to TRBJ1-1; 9 nucleotides line up with TRBD1. The sequence came from a woman aged 25 to 39 with Graves disease. Here the CDR3 DNA reads TGTGCCAGCAGACGGACAGGGGAACGTTCTGAAGCTTTCTTT. Amino acids: CASRRTGERSEAFF.